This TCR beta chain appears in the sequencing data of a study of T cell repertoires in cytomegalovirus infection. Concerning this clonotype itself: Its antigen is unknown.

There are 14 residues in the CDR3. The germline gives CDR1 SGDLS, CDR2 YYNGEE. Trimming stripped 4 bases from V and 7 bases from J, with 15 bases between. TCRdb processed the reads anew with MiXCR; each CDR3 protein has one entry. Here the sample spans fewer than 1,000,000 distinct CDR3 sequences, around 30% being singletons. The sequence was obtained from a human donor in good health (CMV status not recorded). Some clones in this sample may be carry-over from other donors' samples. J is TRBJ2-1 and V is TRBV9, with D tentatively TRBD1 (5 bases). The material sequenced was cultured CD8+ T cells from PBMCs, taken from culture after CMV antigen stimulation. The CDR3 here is CASSPLGPRNEQFF. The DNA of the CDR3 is TGTGCCAGCAGCCCCCTGGGGCCTAGAAATGAGCAGTTCTTC.